The 3 T cell receptor beta chains below come from one sample, sequenced in a study of shared clonotypes between healthy human individuals. The method was immunoSEQ multiplex PCR; TCRdb's version includes in-frame clones alone and lacks a portion of them. The data hold more than 2 million clones, with 95% observed a single time. Sequencing input: naive CD4+ T cells sorted from blood. Described subset: CD45RA+ positively selected. These TCRs come from a man younger than 35 in good health.

This chain joins TRBV28 and TRBJ2-3; 7 nucleotides match TRBD1. Trimming cost V 8 bases and J 0 bases; bases outside gene matches: 2. The germline V gene has CDR1 MDHEN and CDR2 SYDVKM. The CDR3 length is 13 residues. CDR3 region: CASGDSSTDTQYF. CDR3 DNA: TGTGCCAGCGGGGACAGTAGCACAGATACGCAGTATTTT.

The chain employs TRBV5-1 and TRBJ2-7; 9 bases fit TRBD1. The trim removed 1 base at V and 6 bases at J, leaving 2 bases unmatched. Germline assignment: CDR1 SGHRS and CDR2 YFSETQ. CDR3 length equals 13 residues. The CDR3 here is CASSLSTGGEQYF. The CDR3 region has the DNA TGCGCCAGCAGCTTGTCGACAGGGGGCGAGCAGTACTTC.

V gene TRBV6-1 combines with J gene TRBJ1-2, with 7 bases that match TRBD1. Germline CDR1 is MNHNS and CDR2 is SASEGT. V trimming: 7 bases; J trimming: 5 bases; junction bases outside the gene matches: 10. The CDR3 runs to 14 residues. The CDR3, as DNA: TGTGCCAGCAAGACCCTCGGGACAGTTTATGGCTACACCTTC. This gives the protein CASKTLGTVYGYTF.